These T cell receptor beta chains were read from a single sample in a study of CD8 T cells in ankylosing spondylitis. TCRdb reprocessed the 5' RACE reads via MiXCR and lists one record per CDR3 protein. Here the sample spans fewer than 750,000 distinct CDR3 sequences, 15% to 20% being singletons. Sequencing input: blood, either unsorted or a sorted T cell fraction (not recorded which). All receptors derive from a male donor with ankylosing spondylitis. CDR3s include the opening cysteine and the closing phenylalanine or tryptophan. The order of the fields is clone size, V gene, J gene, CDR3 protein. Not all rows give a size; the values are once, few, many and, for expanded clones, a class.

NA	TRBV12-3/TRBV12-4	TRBJ1-5	CASSQDRSNQPQHF
few	TRBV29-1	TRBJ2-1	CSVTLPFKEAGYNEQFF
NA	TRBV4-1	TRBJ2-2	CASSQVLDTGELFF
NA	TRBV27	TRBJ2-7	CASSPRGVVYSYEQYF
few	TRBV20-1	TRBJ2-1	CSAPGLAGSFYNEQFF
many	TRBV5-6	TRBJ2-1	CASSLGGGNYNEQFF
few	TRBV6-1	TRBJ2-2	CASSVMTGETGELFF
few	TRBV5-5	TRBJ2-5	CASSSDRLWAETQYF
few	TRBV7-2	TRBJ2-7	CASRYVAGFSYEQYF
NA	TRBV11-3	TRBJ1-1	CASSPWTGAEAFF